This entry features one T cell receptor beta chain sequence. Antigen specificity is unknown. This sample was taken from a study of T cell repertoires in cytomegalovirus infection. For the study at large: HLA-C-restricted CMV epitopes, recently identified, and well-studied HLA-B-restricted ones were used by the study. Indications of both CMV infection and matching HLA type were provided by public TCR beta signatures.

One entry per CDR3 protein results from TCRdb running MiXCR on the reads. The sample shows roughly 500,000 distinct CDR3 sequences, about 33% of them seen only once. V shed 6 bases and J 8 bases; nucleotides not matched to a gene: 7. This CDR3 is built from 15 residues. This TCR was recovered from a human donor in good health (CMV status not recorded). Some clones in this sample may be carry-over from other donors' samples. The chain recombines TRBV12-3 or TRBV12-4 with TRBJ1-6; 10 bases agree with TRBD1. Sequencing used cultured PBMCs, obtained from culture after CMV antigen stimulation. CDR3 bases: TGTGCCAGCAGGGATACCGGGACAGGGGATTCACCCCTCCACTTT. Protein product: CASRDTGTGDSPLHF.